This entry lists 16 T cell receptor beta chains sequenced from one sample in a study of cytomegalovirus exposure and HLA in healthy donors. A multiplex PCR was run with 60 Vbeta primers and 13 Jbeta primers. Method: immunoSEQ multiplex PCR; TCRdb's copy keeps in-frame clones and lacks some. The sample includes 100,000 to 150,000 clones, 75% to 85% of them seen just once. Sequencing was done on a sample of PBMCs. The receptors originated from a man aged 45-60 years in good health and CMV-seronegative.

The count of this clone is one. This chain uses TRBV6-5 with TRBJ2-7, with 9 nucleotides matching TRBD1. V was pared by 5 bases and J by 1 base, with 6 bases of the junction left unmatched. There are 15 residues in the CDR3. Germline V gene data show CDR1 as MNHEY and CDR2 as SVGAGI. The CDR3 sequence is CASSPLGQGSYEQYF. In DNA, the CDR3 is TGTGCCAGCAGTCCCCTGGGACAGGGATCCTACGAGCAGTACTTC.

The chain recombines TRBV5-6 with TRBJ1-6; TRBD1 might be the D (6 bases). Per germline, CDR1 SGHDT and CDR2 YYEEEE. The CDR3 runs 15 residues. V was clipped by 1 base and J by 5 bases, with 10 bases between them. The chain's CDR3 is CASSLLAGDNSPLHF. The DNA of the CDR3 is TGTGCCAGCAGCTTGTTGGCAGGGGATAATTCACCCCTCCACTTT.

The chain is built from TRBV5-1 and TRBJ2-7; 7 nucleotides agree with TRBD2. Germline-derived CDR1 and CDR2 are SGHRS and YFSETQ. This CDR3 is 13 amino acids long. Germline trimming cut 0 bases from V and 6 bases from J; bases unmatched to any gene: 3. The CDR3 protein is CASSLGLAAEQYF. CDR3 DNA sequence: TGCGCCAGCAGCTTGGGACTAGCCGCCGAGCAGTACTTC.

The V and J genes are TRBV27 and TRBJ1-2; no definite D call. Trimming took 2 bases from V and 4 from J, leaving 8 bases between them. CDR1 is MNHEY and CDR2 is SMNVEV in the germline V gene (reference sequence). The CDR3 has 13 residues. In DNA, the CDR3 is TGTGCCAGCAGTTTAGGGCACAGCTATGGCTACACCTTC. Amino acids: CASSLGHSYGYTF.

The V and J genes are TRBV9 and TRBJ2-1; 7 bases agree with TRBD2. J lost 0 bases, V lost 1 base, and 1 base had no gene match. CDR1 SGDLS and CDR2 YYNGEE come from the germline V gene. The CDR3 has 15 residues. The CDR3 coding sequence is TGTGCCAGCAGCGTATCGGGGGGCTCCTACAATGAGCAGTTCTTC. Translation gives CASSVSGGSYNEQFF.

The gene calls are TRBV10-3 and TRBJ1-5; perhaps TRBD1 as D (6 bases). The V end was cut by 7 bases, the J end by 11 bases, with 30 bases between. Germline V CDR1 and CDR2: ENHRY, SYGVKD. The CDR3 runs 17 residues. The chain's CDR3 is CAITGAGLRPRGGSQHF. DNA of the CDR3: TGTGCCATCACAGGGGCCGGGCTAAGACCCAGGGGTGGGTCCCAGCATTTT.

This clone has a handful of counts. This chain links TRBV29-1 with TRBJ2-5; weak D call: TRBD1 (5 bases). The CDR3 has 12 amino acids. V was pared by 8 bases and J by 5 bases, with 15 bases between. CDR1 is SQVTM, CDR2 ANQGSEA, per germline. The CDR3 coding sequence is TGCAGCATTACAGAAGGGGTTGAGACCCAGTACTTC. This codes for CSITEGVETQYF.

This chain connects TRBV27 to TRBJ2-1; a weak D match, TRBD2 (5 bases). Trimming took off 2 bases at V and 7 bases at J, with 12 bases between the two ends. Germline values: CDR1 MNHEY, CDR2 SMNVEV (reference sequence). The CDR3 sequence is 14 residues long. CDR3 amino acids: CASSLRGRVNEQFF. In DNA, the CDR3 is TGTGCCAGCAGTTTACGGGGAAGAGTGAATGAGCAGTTCTTC.

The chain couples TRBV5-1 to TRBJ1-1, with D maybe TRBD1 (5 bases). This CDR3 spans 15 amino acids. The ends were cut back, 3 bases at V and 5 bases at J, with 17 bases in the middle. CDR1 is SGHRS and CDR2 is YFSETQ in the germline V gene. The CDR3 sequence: CASSSPTGGRTEAFF. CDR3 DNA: TGCGCCAGCAGCTCCCCAACGGGGGGACGAACTGAAGCTTTCTTT. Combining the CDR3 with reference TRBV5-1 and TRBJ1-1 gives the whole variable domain KAGVTQTPRYLIKTRGQQVTLSCSPISGHRSVSWYQQTPGQGLQFLFEYFSETQRNKGNFPGRFSGRQFSNSRSEMNVSTLELGDSALYLCASSSPTGGRTEAFFGQGTRLTVV.

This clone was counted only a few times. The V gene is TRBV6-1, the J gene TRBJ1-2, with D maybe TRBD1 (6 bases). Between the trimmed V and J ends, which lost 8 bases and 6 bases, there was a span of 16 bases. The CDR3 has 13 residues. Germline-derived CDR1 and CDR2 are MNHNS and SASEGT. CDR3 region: CASRLGASDGYTF. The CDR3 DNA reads TGTGCCAGCCGACTGGGGGCTTCAGATGGCTACACCTTC.

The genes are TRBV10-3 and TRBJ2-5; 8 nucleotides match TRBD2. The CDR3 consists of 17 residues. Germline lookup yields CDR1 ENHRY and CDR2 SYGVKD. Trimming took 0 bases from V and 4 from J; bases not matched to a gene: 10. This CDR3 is CAISESGGSGDGETQYF. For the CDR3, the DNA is TGTGCCATCAGTGAGTCGGGTGGTAGCGGGGACGGAGAGACCCAGTACTTC.

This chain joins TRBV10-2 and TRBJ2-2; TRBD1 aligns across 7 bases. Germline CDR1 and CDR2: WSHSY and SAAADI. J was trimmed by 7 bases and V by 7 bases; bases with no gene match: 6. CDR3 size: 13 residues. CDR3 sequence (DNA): TGCGCCAGCACGCGGCAGGGGGTCGGGGAGCTGTTTTTT. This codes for CASTRQGVGELFF.

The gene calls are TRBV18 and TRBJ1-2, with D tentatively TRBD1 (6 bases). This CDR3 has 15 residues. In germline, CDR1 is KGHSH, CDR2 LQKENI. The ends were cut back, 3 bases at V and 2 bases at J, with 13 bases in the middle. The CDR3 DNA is TGTGCCAGCTCACCCGTGGCAGGGGCGAACTATGGCTACACCTTC. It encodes CASSPVAGANYGYTF.

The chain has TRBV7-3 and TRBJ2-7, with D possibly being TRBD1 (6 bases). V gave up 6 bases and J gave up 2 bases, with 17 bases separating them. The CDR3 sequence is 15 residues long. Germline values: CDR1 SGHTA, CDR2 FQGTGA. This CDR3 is CASRPTGTHPYEQYF. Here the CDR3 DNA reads TGTGCCAGCAGACCAACCGGGACACATCCCTACGAGCAGTACTTC. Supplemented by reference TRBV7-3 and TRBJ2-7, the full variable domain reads GAGVSQTPSNKVTEKGKYVELRCDPISGHTALYWYRQSLGQGPEFLIYFQGTGAADDSGLPNDRFFAVRPEGSVSTLKIQRTERGDSAVYLCASRPTGTHPYEQYFGPGTRLTVT.

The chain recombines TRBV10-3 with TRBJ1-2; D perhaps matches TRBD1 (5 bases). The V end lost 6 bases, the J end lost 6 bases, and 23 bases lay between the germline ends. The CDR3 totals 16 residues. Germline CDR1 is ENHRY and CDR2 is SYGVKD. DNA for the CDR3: TGTGCCATCAGGCGGGTCAGGGAGGAGACCCTAGATGGCTACACCTTC. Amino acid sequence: CAIRRVREETLDGYTF.

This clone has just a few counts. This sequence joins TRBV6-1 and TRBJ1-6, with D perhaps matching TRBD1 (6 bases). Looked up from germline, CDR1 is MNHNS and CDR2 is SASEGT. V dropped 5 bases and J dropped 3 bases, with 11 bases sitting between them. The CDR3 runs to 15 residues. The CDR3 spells CASSLDSVYNSPLHF. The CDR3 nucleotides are TGTGCCAGCAGTTTGGACAGTGTCTATAATTCACCCCTCCACTTT.